Shown below are 8 T cell receptor beta chains from a single sample sequenced in a study of blood T cells in healthy people across ages. Then a second PCR, running roughly 7 to 11 cycles, was carried out with a sample-barcoded 5' primer and a J-beta primer mix. TCRdb recomputed calls from the 5' RACE reads with MiXCR, one row per CDR3 protein. Altogether some 710,000 distinct CDR3 sequences are present, about 45% being singletons, with the ten largest covering about a sixth. Sequenced material: blood. The receptors originated from a man aged 80 or over in good health.

This clonotype has a handful of counts. This chain connects TRBV7-6 to TRBJ2-1; D possibly corresponds to TRBD1 (5 bases). With the DNA end fitting TRBJ2-7 better, the J assignment may be wrong. The CDR3 is 16 amino acids. The germline V gene has CDR1 SGHVS and CDR2 FNYEAQ. The CDR3 reads CASSFDDDSSYNEQYF. CDR3 in DNA: TGTGCCAGCAGCTTCGATGATGACAGTTCCTACAATGAGCAGTACTTC.

The table lists this clonotype with a few counts. The genes are TRBV7-8 and TRBJ1-6; 7 bases match TRBD1. The junction had 7 bases not matched to a gene; V was cut back by 6 bases and J by 2 bases. Germline loops: CDR1 SGHVS, CDR2 FQNEAQ. The CDR3 contains 16 residues. In DNA form, the CDR3 reads TGTGCCAGCAGTTCAACAGGGGATCCCTATAATTCACCCCTCCACTTT. It specifies CASSSTGDPYNSPLHF.

This clonotype was seen a handful of times. The V and J genes are TRBV7-2 and TRBJ2-4, with 9 bases identical to TRBD1. CDR3 length: 15 amino acids. CDR1 is SGHTA and CDR2 is FQGNSA in the germline V gene. V dropped 1 base and J dropped 8; count of bases not matched to a gene: 6. As DNA, the CDR3 is TGTGCCAGCAGCTTAGTGACAGGGGGTTGGGACATTCAGTACTTC. It is translated as CASSLVTGGWDIQYF.

V and J are TRBV9 and TRBJ2-1, with D tentatively TRBD2 (6 bases). This CDR3 region has 15 residues. CDR1 and CDR2 from the germline V gene are SGDLS and YYNGEE. Trimming took 2 bases from V and 5 from J, leaving 14 bases between them. The CDR3 loop is CASSVGGSRNNEQFF. CDR3 DNA: TGTGCCAGCAGCGTTGGAGGGAGTAGGAACAATGAGCAGTTCTTC.

The gene calls are TRBV28 and TRBJ2-1; 11 nucleotides align to TRBD1. Near its end, the DNA agrees better with TRBJ2-7, so the J call may be wrong. The length of the CDR3 is 15 residues. Germline CDR1 and CDR2: MDHEN and SYDVKM. The CDR3: CASTARTGGNNEQYF. In nucleotides, the CDR3 is TGTGCCAGCACCGCCCGGACAGGGGGCAACAATGAGCAGTACTTC.

The chain employs TRBV19 and TRBJ2-1; 8 positions match TRBD2. The closer fit of TRBJ2-7 to the DNA end suggests the J call may be wrong. This CDR3 region has 14 residues. Germline V lookup: CDR1 LNHDA, CDR2 SQIVND (reference sequence). CDR3 in DNA: TGTGCCACCCGGGGGGCTAGCGGGTACAATGAGCAGTACTTC. Amino acids: CATRGASGYNEQYF.

The CDR3 DNA reads TGTGCCAGCACCCGGGTCGGGCCCTACGAGCAGTACTTC. It specifies CASTRVGPYEQYF. The rearrangement links TRBV28 to TRBJ2-7, with no clear D. Per germline, CDR1 MDHEN and CDR2 SYDVKM. The V gene lost 7 bases and the J gene lost 2 bases, with 12 bases spanning the gap. CDR3 length: 13 amino acids.

This CDR3 is CASRGQGAGGYTF. The CDR3 nucleotides are TGTGCTTCGCGAGGACAGGGGGCAGGAGGCTACACCTTC. This sequence joins TRBV7-6 and TRBJ1-2, with 11 bases fitting TRBD1. This CDR3 contains 13 residues. Germline CDR1 is SGHVS and CDR2 is FNYEAQ.